The sequence of this T cell receptor (beta chain) was determined in a study of beta chain features in type 1 diabetes (dated by TCRdb to 2017 to 2018). Concerning the study at large: Mean age, gender distribution, total cell number and subset yield did not differ between patients and healthy donors. Regulatory and stem cell-like memory subsets were isolated from only 8 patients and about 8 healthy donors, whereas naive and central memory subsets came from all 28 donors. In the study, TCRB repertoires of sorted circulating CD4+ T cell subsets from recently diagnosed type 1 diabetes patients were compared with those of matched healthy donors. Across all samples, fewer than 130 million sorted cells were examined, and cell number per subset correlated strongly with RNA yield. The full study reports these points: Patients with type 1 diabetes made fewer insertions and deleted more nucleotides at VDJ recombination sites, implying thymic rearrangement abnormalities. Because small numbers of individuals were included in the HLA sub-analyses, any influence of HLA type on TCRB rearrangement was left unresolved. In all four CD4+ subsets, TCRB CDR3 length was moderately but significantly shorter in type 1 diabetes patients. PCR may preferentially amplify shorter templates, but because patient and control samples were amplified and corrected together, any resulting skew would affect both groups equally. Naive, central memory and regulatory TCRB repertoires appeared to be more alike among patients than among healthy donors. Sequencing cDNA rather than genomic DNA could over-represent highly expressing activated cells, although activation and CD3 levels did not differ between groups.

V was cut back by 2 bases and J by 5 bases, leaving a gap of 9 bases between them. Reading the germline V gene gives CDR1 MNHEY and CDR2 SVGAGI. There are 13 amino acids in the CDR3, from cysteine to phenylalanine inclusive. Only the CDR3 portion is preserved as DNA: 39 bases, with reading frame beginning at the first base. Each donor gave one peripheral blood draw, averaging approximately 120 mL, which was collected into heparinised tubes. Using a panel that included CD45RO, CCR7, CD25, CD127, CD95 and CD27, naive, central memory, regulatory and stem cell-like memory CD4+ T cells were sorted on a BD FACSAria II. Every sorted population had a purity above 95%. PBMCs were isolated right away by Lymphoprep density gradient centrifugation and were stained directly, without culture. So that batch effects would be minimized, each experiment stained and sorted samples in pairs, pairing one healthy donor with one patient.

A word on this clone: It lacks a known antigen. The record has no base qualities; no much larger clone is one base away.

All of the isolated RNA was reverse transcribed with the High Capacity cDNA Reverse Transcription Kit, so expressed TCRB transcripts were sequenced. Deep immunoSEQ sequencing was applied to naive, central memory and regulatory T cell samples, giving an average of about 3.6 million total reads per sample. Sorted cells were lysed in RLT buffer, and RNA was extracted using DNase-treated RNeasy Micro or Mini kits according to cell number. To prevent cross-contamination, each cell subset was processed individually, whereas patient and healthy donor samples were processed jointly. Using the immunoSEQ multiplex PCR, TCRB sequences were amplified from cDNA into 87-bp fragments spanning the CDR3 region. Sequencing of the amplicons was done on the Illumina HiSeq platform. In the authors' own workflow: Synthetic template baselines were used to correct PCR bias computationally, reads within Hamming distance 2 were collapsed, and singletons that could not be merged were discarded. Reads were aligned against IMGT to assign V, D and J genes, CDR3 length and insertions or deletions at six rearrangement sites. Clonotype counts were normalized to sorted cell number within each subset before computing true diversity and Gini coefficients with the tcR R package. The overlap coefficient, calculated on TCRB nucleotide sequences, was used to quantify repertoire sharing. Out-of-frame TCRB sequences from naive cells were analyzed to stand in for the pre-selection repertoire. TCRdb stores this immuneACCESS table with in-frame sequences only. Part of the clones is absent; in the studies checked, under half of the shortfall reflects unresolved V genes, and no reason is known for the rest. For V, J and clone size, that table is used; D and trimming come from the DNA. The sample contains some 400,000 clones, more than 12% of them found a single time. Together, the top ten hold 0.019% of the sample.

Specimen: naive CD4+ T cells from blood. What this sample's cell subset or site label stands for: true naive CD4+ T cells. The sequence was obtained from a woman aged 18-29 years in good health. Here the chain combines TRBV6-5 and TRBJ2-5; the D gene is not confidently resolved. The CDR3 in this case is CASSYEAGETQYF. At the DNA level, the sequence is TGTGCCAGCAGTTACGAGGCCGGGGAGACCCAGTACTTC.